A selection of T cell receptor beta chains follows, all from one sample in a study of blood T cell repertoires in COVID-19. Measured with immunoSEQ multiplex PCR; TCRdb has only the in-frame clones, and not every one. The top ten clones hold roughly 8.8% of a sample with tens of thousands of clones, under 70% of them seen once. The specimen sequenced was peripheral blood. The receptors were sampled from a woman in her 70s with acute or convalescent COVID-19. The CDR3 runs from the conserved cysteine through the conserved F or W. The D gene is left open where the match is weak.

CDR3 protein: CACPHGAGEVDTQYF; D gene: TRBD2; J gene: TRBJ2-3; V gene: TRBV30; CDR3 length: 15
CDR3 protein: CASSLRDIYEQYF; D gene: NA; J gene: TRBJ2-7; V gene: TRBV2; CDR3 length: 13
CDR3 protein: CASSPQDRSSYNSPLHF; D gene: TRBD1; J gene: TRBJ1-6; V gene: TRBV23-1; CDR3 length: 17
CDR3 protein: CSASTIGYNEQFF; D gene: NA; J gene: TRBJ2-1; V gene: TRBV20-1; CDR3 length: 13
CDR3 protein: CASSPGTSGRQETQYF; D gene: TRBD2; J gene: TRBJ2-5; V gene: TRBV4-3; CDR3 length: 16
CDR3 protein: CASSLEGGRRNEQFF; D gene: TRBD1; J gene: TRBJ2-1; V gene: TRBV7-9; CDR3 length: 15
CDR3 protein: CASSLGGVTGELFF; D gene: NA; J gene: TRBJ2-2; V gene: TRBV28; CDR3 length: 14
CDR3 protein: CASSPLVSSAAGYTF; D gene: NA; J gene: TRBJ1-2; V gene: TRBV19; CDR3 length: 15
CDR3 protein: CASSPTRASQGETQYF; D gene: NA; J gene: TRBJ2-5; V gene: TRBV3-1/TRBV3-2; CDR3 length: 16
CDR3 protein: CASSLGRGILDSGANVLTF; D gene: NA; J gene: TRBJ2-6; V gene: TRBV7-3; CDR3 length: 19
CDR3 protein: CASSEGTGYGYTF; D gene: TRBD1; J gene: TRBJ1-2; V gene: TRBV6-1; CDR3 length: 13
CDR3 protein: CATSGAPQETQYF; D gene: TRBD2; J gene: TRBJ2-5; V gene: TRBV5-1; CDR3 length: 13
CDR3 protein: CANSLRQGPYNEQFF; D gene: TRBD1; J gene: TRBJ2-1; V gene: TRBV19; CDR3 length: 15